This record covers a single TCR beta chain. This record comes from a study of blood T cell repertoires in COVID-19. Study summary: Acute-phase and convalescent COVID-19 samples originated in the United States, Italy and Spain. PBMCs, B-cell-depleted T cells, or T cells provided the cDNA or gDNA that made up the material.

The V gene's germline CDR1 is MNHEY and CDR2 SMNVEV (reference sequence). The trim removed 5 bases at V and 0 bases at J, leaving 6 bases unmatched. CDR3 length: 15 amino acids. Authors' methods: Nucleated cell number was recorded as an estimate derived from reference gene primer amplification. The protocol was immunoSEQ multiplex PCR, while the TCRdb copy is restricted to in-frame clones and leaves out a portion. The V and J calls and the clone size are those of that table, but D and trimming were determined from the DNA. Of around 250,000 clones in the sample, about nine tenths are singletons; the top ten hold approximately 3%.

This sequence was found in a woman aged 30 to 39 with active or convalescent COVID-19. The chain couples TRBV27 to TRBJ2-7; 8 positions match TRBD1. Material: peripheral blood. CDR3 nucleotide sequence: TGTGCCAGCAGTCCCCGGACAGGGCACTCCTACGAGCAGTACTTC. It yields the protein CASSPRTGHSYEQYF.